A single sample gave rise to the 30 T cell receptor beta chains below, sequenced in a study of blood T cell repertoires in COVID-19 (dated by TCRdb to the early 2020s). Libraries were prepared through the immunoSEQ multiplex PCR assay. The table was pulled from immuneACCESS by TCRdb, which kept in-frame rearrangements only. Such tables lose some clones; where checked, under half of the loss comes from unresolved V genes, and the rest has no known cause. Here the sample has fewer than 50,000 clones; approximately 85% occur a single time. The ten most abundant clones make up 30% to 35% of the sample. The sequenced sample consisted of peripheral blood. All receptors derive from a woman of 80 years or more with acute or convalescent COVID-19.

This clone has more than one count but fewer than ten. The chain couples TRBV5-1 to TRBJ2-1; the D gene is possibly TRBD1 (5 bases). Per the germline V gene, CDR1 is SGHRS and CDR2 is YFSETQ. There are 14 residues in the CDR3. The V gene lost 3 bases and the J gene lost 2 bases, with 9 bases spanning the gap. The CDR3 DNA sequence: TGCGCCAGCAGCTCAGGGAATACCTACAATGAGCAGTTCTTC. Protein: CASSSGNTYNEQFF. The full variable domain, completed using reference TRBV5-1 and TRBJ2-1, is KAGVTQTPRYLIKTRGQQVTLSCSPISGHRSVSWYQQTPGQGLQFLFEYFSETQRNKGNFPGRFSGRQFSNSRSEMNVSTLELGDSALYLCASSSGNTYNEQFFGPGTRLTVL.

The gene calls are TRBV21-1 and TRBJ2-5; the table's D call of TRBD1 was not tested on the DNA. TRBV21-1 is an annotated pseudogene. CDR3 length: 15 amino acids. DNA of the CDR3: TGTGCCAGCAGCATCCCAGGGACAGGACAAGAGACCCAGTACTTC. Translated, it gives CASSIPGTGQETQYF.

The chain combines TRBV10-3 with TRBJ2-1; TRBD2 matches 16 bases. CDR1 is ENHRY and CDR2 is SYGVKD in the germline V gene. This CDR3 is 20 amino acids long. V was pared by 6 bases and J by 0 bases, with 11 bases of the junction left unmatched. CDR3: CAIRSGTSGRAPSSYNEQFF. In DNA form, the CDR3 reads TGTGCCATCAGGTCCGGGACTAGCGGGAGGGCCCCCAGCTCCTACAATGAGCAGTTCTTC.

The chain carries TRBV10-1 and TRBJ1-5; 7 bases match TRBD1. The CDR3 extends over 17 amino acids. V lost 9 bases, J lost 1 base, and 15 bases stayed unmatched. Germline V lookup: CDR1 WNHNN, CDR2 SYGVQD (reference sequence). CDR3 bases: TGCGCCAGAGGAGGACAGGCCAAAAAGGGGAGCAATCAGCCCCAGCATTTT. This translates into CARGGQAKKGSNQPQHF.

This chain connects TRBV18 to TRBJ1-4, with no clear D. Trimming shortened V by 0 bases and J by 7 bases, and 6 bases separated the two germline ends. Germline V gene lookup returns CDR1 KGHSH and CDR2 LQKENI. There are 13 residues in the CDR3. As DNA, the CDR3 is TGTGCCAGCTCACCACCGGGAGGTGAAAAACTGTTTTTT. The encoded protein is CASSPPGGEKLFF.

The V gene is TRBV2, the J gene TRBJ2-1; 8 bases line up with TRBD2. Germline assignment: CDR1 SNHLY and CDR2 FYNNEI. With 7 bases clipped from V and 4 bases from J, the junction kept 6 bases outside the gene matches. The CDR3 length is 14 residues. CDR3 loop: CASKGGGRYNEQFF. CDR3 nucleotides: TGTGCCAGCAAAGGAGGCGGGAGGTACAATGAGCAGTTCTTC.

This chain links TRBV18 with TRBJ1-2; D not resolved. V was pared by 5 bases and J by 0 bases, with 19 bases between. The CDR3 extends over 17 amino acids. Germline CDR1 is KGHSH and CDR2 is LQKENI. CDR3 sequence (DNA): TGTGCCAGCTCAGCTGGTTCGCCTCTAACTTCTAACTATGGCTACACCTTC. Its protein product is CASSAGSPLTSNYGYTF.

The chain's CDR3 is CASSLRTATEAFF. The CDR3 DNA sequence: TGTGCCAGCAGCTTAAGGACAGCTACCGAAGCTTTCTTT. The chain joins TRBV7-8 to TRBJ1-1, with a possible D match to TRBD1 (6 bases). V lost 2 bases, J lost 8 bases, and 12 bases lay in between. The CDR3 consists of 13 residues. The V gene's germline CDR1 is SGHVS and CDR2 FQNEAQ.

The chain carries TRBV18 and TRBJ1-1; D not resolved. The CDR3 contains 13 residues. Germline CDR1 is KGHSH and CDR2 is LQKENI. V was trimmed by 1 base and J by 4 bases, leaving 7 bases between them. CDR3 amino acids: CASSPRLGTEAFF. CDR3 bases: TGTGCCAGCTCACCACGACTGGGCACTGAAGCTTTCTTT.

This chain's CDR3 is CASSGLAGGPVYNEQFF. The CDR3 coding sequence is TGTGCCAGCAGTGGGCTAGCGGGAGGGCCGGTGTACAATGAGCAGTTCTTC. This chain uses TRBV2 with TRBJ2-1; 12 positions agree with TRBD2. Germline trimming cut 4 bases from V and 4 bases from J; bases unmatched to any gene: 8. The CDR3 spans 17 residues. Germline assignment: CDR1 SNHLY and CDR2 FYNNEI.

The sample holds a few counts of this clone. The rearrangement uses TRBV7-9 and TRBJ2-7; the match to TRBD1 covers 12 bases. The CDR3 runs 14 residues. J was trimmed by 4 bases and V by 5 bases; bases with no gene match: 3. Germline CDR1 SEHNR, CDR2 FQNEAQ (reference sequence). This chain's CDR3 is CASSLGQGAYEQYF. CDR3 DNA: TGTGCCAGCAGCCTGGGACAGGGGGCGTACGAGCAGTACTTC.

The sample holds one count of this clone. The V and J genes are TRBV6-1 and TRBJ2-5; 9 nucleotides match TRBD1. Trimming took 3 bases from V and 4 from J; bases not matched to a gene: 9. The CDR3 has 16 amino acids. Germline V gene sequence: CDR1 MNHNS, CDR2 SASEGT. Written as DNA, the CDR3 is TGTGCCAGCAGTGAGGGCTGGGGACAGGGACGAGAGACCCAGTACTTC. Its protein is CASSEGWGQGRETQYF.

This clone was observed a handful of times. This chain joins TRBV27 and TRBJ1-1, with D possibly being TRBD1 (5 bases). Germline V CDR1 and CDR2: MNHEY, SMNVEV (reference sequence). V lost 4 bases, J lost 14 bases, and 17 bases lay in between. CDR3 length: 12 residues. CDR3 protein: CASSSRWGSSFF. As DNA, the CDR3 is TGTGCCAGCAGTTCCCGGTGGGGCTCAAGCTTCTTT.

The chain links TRBV3-1 (or the pseudogene TRBV3-2) to TRBJ1-3, with D perhaps TRBD1 (5 bases). CDR3 length equals 17 residues. The germline gives CDR1 LGHDT, CDR2 YNNKEL (reference sequence). The ends were cut back, 3 bases at V and 4 bases at J, with 19 bases in the middle. The CDR3 loop is CASSQGEGRRTGNTIYF. The CDR3, as DNA: TGTGCCAGCAGCCAGGGGGAGGGACGGCGAACGGGAAACACCATATATTTT.

This clone was counted only a few times. This chain connects TRBV4-2 to TRBJ1-1; 7 bases align to TRBD1. Trimming at V came to 0 bases and at J to 2 bases, leaving 9 bases not matched to a gene. This CDR3 spans 17 amino acids. Germline V gives CDR1 LGHNA, CDR2 YNFKEQ. The CDR3 spells CASSQDALGQANTEAFF. In nucleotides, the CDR3 is TGTGCCAGCAGCCAAGATGCCCTAGGACAGGCCAACACTGAAGCTTTCTTT.

This clone was seen a single time. This chain links TRBV7-9 with TRBJ1-2; D gene unclear. Germline V lookup: CDR1 SEHNR, CDR2 FQNEAQ (reference sequence). This CDR3 region has 13 residues. The ends were cut back, 5 bases at V and 0 bases at J, with 7 bases in the middle. The CDR3 nucleotides read TGTGCCAGCAGCCCAGATGCTAACTATGGCTACACCTTC. This gives the protein CASSPDANYGYTF.

CDR3 residues: CASSLERGQPQHF. The DNA of the CDR3 is TGTGCCAGCAGCTTAGAGAGAGGTCAGCCCCAGCATTTT. This chain connects TRBV7-2 to TRBJ1-5; D is undetermined. With 1 base removed from V and 6 bases from J, the gap between germline ends came to 7 bases. The CDR3 consists of 13 residues. Germline V gene lookup returns CDR1 SGHTA and CDR2 FQGNSA.

V and J are TRBV14 and TRBJ1-1; D not certain. Germline CDR1 and CDR2: SGHDN and FVKESK. The CDR3 is 13 amino acids. V was trimmed by 5 bases and J by 1 base, leaving 8 bases between them. The CDR3 nucleotides read TGTGCCAGCAGCTCACATCCGAACACTGAAGCTTTCTTT. Translating gives CASSSHPNTEAFF.

This clone occurred once. V usage is TRBV2 and J usage is TRBJ1-5, with D possibly matching TRBD1 (5 bases). Trimming shortened V by 7 bases and J by 3 bases, and 13 bases separated the two germline ends. Germline V CDR1 and CDR2: SNHLY, FYNNEI. This CDR3 spans 14 amino acids. CDR3 amino acids: CASKVGDFNQPQHF. CDR3 DNA sequence: TGTGCCAGCAAGGTCGGGGACTTCAATCAGCCCCAGCATTTT.

The rearrangement joins TRBV25-1 to TRBJ2-1, with D possibly TRBD2 on 6 matching bases. V dropped 0 bases and J dropped 0 bases, with 15 bases sitting between them. CDR1 and CDR2 from the germline V gene are MGHDK and SYGVNS. The CDR3 sequence is 18 residues long. CDR3 amino acids: CASSEYFSGQDSYNEQFF. The CDR3 coding sequence is TGTGCCAGCAGTGAATACTTCAGCGGGCAAGACTCCTACAATGAGCAGTTCTTC.

A single count supports this clone. The chain couples TRBV6-5 to TRBJ2-7, with D perhaps matching TRBD1 (6 bases). The CDR3 extends over 14 amino acids. Trimming took off 6 bases at V and 2 bases at J, with 14 bases between the two ends. Germline V gives CDR1 MNHEY, CDR2 SVGAGI. This CDR3 reads CASSRGDPPYEQYF. DNA for the CDR3: TGTGCCAGCAGCAGGGGTGACCCTCCCTACGAGCAGTACTTC.

The CDR3 coding sequence is TGTGCCAGCAGCCGGATGACAGGGGTTCGGGAAAAACTGTTTTTT. Translated: CASSRMTGVREKLFF. This chain links TRBV7-9 with TRBJ1-4; 8 bases are shared with TRBD1. V dropped 5 bases and J dropped 8; count of bases not matched to a gene: 10. CDR3 length: 15 amino acids. The germline V gene encodes CDR1 SEHNR and CDR2 FQNEAQ (reference sequence).

This chain connects TRBV19 to TRBJ2-3, with 13 positions matching TRBD2. Germline V lookup: CDR1 LNHDA, CDR2 SQIVND (reference sequence). J was trimmed by 3 bases and V by 5 bases; bases with no gene match: 14. This CDR3 contains 19 residues. The CDR3 loop reads CASSLSGLAGVGLTDTQYF. The CDR3 coding sequence is TGTGCCAGTAGTCTGAGCGGACTAGCGGGAGTCGGACTAACAGATACGCAGTATTTT.

The chain combines TRBV6-5 with TRBJ2-1; D may be TRBD1 (7 bases). Trimming removed 6 bases from V and 10 bases from J, with 16 bases in between. Germline lookup yields CDR1 MNHEY and CDR2 SVGAGI. There are 13 residues in the CDR3. This CDR3 is CASREGRGSEQFF. CDR3 sequence (DNA): TGTGCCAGCAGGGAGGGCAGGGGGAGCGAGCAGTTCTTC.

The table lists this clone with a count of one. The gene calls are TRBV7-9 and TRBJ1-4, with a weak D call TRBD1 (5 bases). Looked up from germline, CDR1 is SEHNR and CDR2 is FQNEAQ (reference sequence). The CDR3 spans 14 residues. The V end was cut by 1 base, the J end by 7 bases, with 10 bases between. The CDR3 sequence is CASSLGTGAEKLFF. CDR3 DNA: TGTGCCAGCAGCTTAGGTACAGGTGCTGAAAAACTGTTTTTT.

The rearrangement links TRBV4-2 to TRBJ2-2, with 10 nucleotides matching TRBD2. This CDR3 has 16 residues. V was clipped by 2 bases and J by 4 bases; unmatched bases: 4. Germline loops: CDR1 LGHNA, CDR2 YNFKEQ. The DNA of the CDR3 is TGTGCCAGCAGCCAATCTGTAGCGGGAGGCACCGGGGAGCTGTTTTTT. It specifies CASSQSVAGGTGELFF.

This sequence joins TRBV25-1 and TRBJ2-7; 7 positions match TRBD2. This CDR3 has 14 residues. Germline V gene sequence: CDR1 MGHDK, CDR2 SYGVNS. Unmatched junction bases numbered 13, after V lost 8 bases and J lost 6 bases. The CDR3: CASATLHPGGEQYF. CDR3 bases: TGTGCCAGCGCGACCCTCCACCCGGGAGGCGAGCAGTACTTC.

The chain carries TRBV15 and TRBJ1-2; D gene uncertain. V lost 1 base, J lost 7 bases, and 13 bases lay in between. Per germline, CDR1 LNHNV and CDR2 YYDKDF (reference sequence). This CDR3 spans 14 amino acids. As DNA, the CDR3 is TGTGCCACCAGCAGAGGGTCGCGGGTTGCTGGCTACACCTTC. This encodes CATSRGSRVAGYTF. The full variable domain, its missing parts supplied by reference TRBV15 and TRBJ1-2, is DAMVIQNPRYQVTQFGKPVTLSCSQTLNHNVMYWYQQKSSQAPKLLFHYYDKDFNNEADTPDNFQSRRPNTSFCFLDIRSPGLGDTAMYLCATSRGSRVAGYTFGSGTRLTVV.

The chain carries TRBV4-2 and TRBJ1-3, with 8 bases fitting TRBD1. J lost 2 bases, V lost 0 bases, and 3 bases had no gene match. This CDR3 has 16 residues. Germline loops: CDR1 LGHNA, CDR2 YNFKEQ. The CDR3 DNA follows: TGTGCCAGCAGCCAAGATTCGACAGGGGCTGGAAACACCATATATTTT. Translation gives CASSQDSTGAGNTIYF.

This sequence joins TRBV5-1 and TRBJ2-3; TRBD2 aligns across 9 bases. Losses at the gene ends were 2 bases for V and 4 bases for J; bases not matched to a gene: 2. The CDR3 is made up of 14 amino acids. From germline, CDR1 is SGHRS and CDR2 YFSETQ. The CDR3 DNA follows: TGCGCCAGCAGCTTTATAGCGGGAGCAGATACGCAGTATTTT. As protein: CASSFIAGADTQYF.